The text below deals with one T cell receptor (beta chain). This sample is drawn from a study of blood T cell repertoires in COVID-19. About the research overall: Both acute and convalescent COVID-19 samples were obtained from the United States, Italy and Spain. In each case, the material was cDNA or gDNA derived from T cells, B-cell-depleted T cells, or PBMCs.

Enrolment of Seattle patients took place during active infection, and they were followed longitudinally. In the source study's methods: Nucleated cell number was recorded as an estimate derived from reference gene primer amplification. Clones were sequenced by immunoSEQ multiplex PCR, and TCRdb holds only the in-frame ones, with some missing. V and J calls and clone size follow that table, whereas D and trimming were derived from the DNA. This sample has 450,000 or so clones, with 85% to 90% found just once. This sequence was found in a young man with COVID-19, enrolled during active disease. The sequencing input was peripheral blood.

The CDR3 is CASRTSRTSDTQYF. CDR3 nucleotides: TGTGCCAGCAGGACCAGCCGGACTAGCGATACGCAGTATTTT. The rearrangement joins TRBV6-5 to TRBJ2-3; TRBD2 agrees at 8 bases. CDR1 is MNHEY and CDR2 is SVGAGI in the germline V gene. This CDR3 is 14 amino acids long. The junction had 8 bases not matched to a gene; V was cut back by 6 bases and J by 6 bases.